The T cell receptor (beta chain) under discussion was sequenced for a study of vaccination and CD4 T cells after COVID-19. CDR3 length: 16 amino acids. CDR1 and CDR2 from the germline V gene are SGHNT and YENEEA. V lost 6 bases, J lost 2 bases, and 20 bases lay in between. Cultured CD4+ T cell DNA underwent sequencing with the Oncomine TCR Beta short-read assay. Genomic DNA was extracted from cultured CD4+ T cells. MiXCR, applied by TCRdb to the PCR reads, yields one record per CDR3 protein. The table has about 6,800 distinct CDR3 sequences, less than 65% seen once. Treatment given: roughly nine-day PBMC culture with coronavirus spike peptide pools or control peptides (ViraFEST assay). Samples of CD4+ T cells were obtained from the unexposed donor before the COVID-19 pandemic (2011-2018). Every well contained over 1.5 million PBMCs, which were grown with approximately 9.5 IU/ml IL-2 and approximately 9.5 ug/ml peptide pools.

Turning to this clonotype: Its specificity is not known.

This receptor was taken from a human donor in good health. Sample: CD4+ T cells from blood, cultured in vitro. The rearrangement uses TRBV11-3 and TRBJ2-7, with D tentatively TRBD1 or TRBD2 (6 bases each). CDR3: CASSLERGGGTYEQYF. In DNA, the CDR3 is TGTGCCAGCAGTCTCGAGAGAGGAGGGGGGACCTACGAGCAGTACTTC.